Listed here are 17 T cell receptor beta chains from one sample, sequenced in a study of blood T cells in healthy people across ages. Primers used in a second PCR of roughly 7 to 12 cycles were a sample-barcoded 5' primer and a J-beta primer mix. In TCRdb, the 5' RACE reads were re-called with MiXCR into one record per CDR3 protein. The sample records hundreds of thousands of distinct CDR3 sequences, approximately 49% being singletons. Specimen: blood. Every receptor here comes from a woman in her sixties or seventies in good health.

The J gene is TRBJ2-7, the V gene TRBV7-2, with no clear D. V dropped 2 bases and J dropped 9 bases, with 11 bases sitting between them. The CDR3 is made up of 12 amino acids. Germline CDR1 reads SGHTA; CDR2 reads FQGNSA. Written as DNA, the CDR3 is TGTGCCAGCAGCTTACGGAGTGACGGGCAGTACTTC. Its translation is CASSLRSDGQYF.

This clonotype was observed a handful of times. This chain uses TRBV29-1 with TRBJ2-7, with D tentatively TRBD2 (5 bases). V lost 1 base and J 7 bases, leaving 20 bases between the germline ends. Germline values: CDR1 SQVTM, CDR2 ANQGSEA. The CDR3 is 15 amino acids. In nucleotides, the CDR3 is TGCAGCGTTGAAGCCCGCCTCACAGCGGTCCATGAGCAGTACTTC. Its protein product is CSVEARLTAVHEQYF.

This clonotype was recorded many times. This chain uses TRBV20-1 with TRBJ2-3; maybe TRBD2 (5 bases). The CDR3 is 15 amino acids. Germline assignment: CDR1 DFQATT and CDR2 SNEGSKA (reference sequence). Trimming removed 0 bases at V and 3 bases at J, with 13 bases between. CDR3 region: CSARDTSLPTDTQYF. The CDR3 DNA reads TGCAGTGCTAGAGATACTAGTCTTCCGACAGATACGCAGTATTTT.

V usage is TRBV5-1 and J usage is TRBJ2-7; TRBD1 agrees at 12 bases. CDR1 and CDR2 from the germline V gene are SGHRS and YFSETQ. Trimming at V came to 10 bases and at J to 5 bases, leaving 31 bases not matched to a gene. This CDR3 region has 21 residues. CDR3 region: CARTGLRLTRDRGRLLHEQYF. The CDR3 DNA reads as TGCGCCCGCACCGGACTCAGGCTGACCCGGGACAGGGGGCGTCTACTTCACGAGCAGTACTTC.

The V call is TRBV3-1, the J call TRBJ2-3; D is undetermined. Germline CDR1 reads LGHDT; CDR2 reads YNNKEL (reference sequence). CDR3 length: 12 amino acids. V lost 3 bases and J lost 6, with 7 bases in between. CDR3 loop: CASSQLADTQYF. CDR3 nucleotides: TGTGCCAGCAGCCAGTTGGCCGATACGCAGTATTTT.

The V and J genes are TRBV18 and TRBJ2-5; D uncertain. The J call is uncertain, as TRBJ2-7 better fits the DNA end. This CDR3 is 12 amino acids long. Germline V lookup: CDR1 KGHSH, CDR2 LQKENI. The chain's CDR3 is CASSPLRGEQYF. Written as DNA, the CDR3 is TGTGCCAGCTCACCCCTTCGAGGCGAGCAGTACTTC.

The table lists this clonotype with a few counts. CDR3 protein: CASSQDYRGNTEAFF. In DNA form, the CDR3 reads TGCGCCAGCAGCCAAGATTATCGGGGGAACACTGAAGCTTTCTTT. The chain uses TRBV4-3 and TRBJ1-1; D is unclear. Germline-derived CDR1 and CDR2 are LGHNA and YSLEER. This CDR3 has 15 amino acids. Trimming took 0 bases from V and 1 from J, leaving 9 bases between them.

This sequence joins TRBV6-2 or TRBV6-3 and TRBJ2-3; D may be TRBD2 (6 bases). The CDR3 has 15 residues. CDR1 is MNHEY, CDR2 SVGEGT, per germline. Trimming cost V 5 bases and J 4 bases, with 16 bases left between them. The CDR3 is CASSRQPGGADTQYF. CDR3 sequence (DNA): TGTGCCAGCAGTCGCCAGCCTGGCGGGGCAGATACGCAGTATTTT.

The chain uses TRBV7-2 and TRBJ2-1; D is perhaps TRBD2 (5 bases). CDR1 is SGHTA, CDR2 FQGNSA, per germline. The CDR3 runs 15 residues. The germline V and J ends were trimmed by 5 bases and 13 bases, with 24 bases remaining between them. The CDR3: CASSPSLPHRETQFF. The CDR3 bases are TGTGCCAGCAGCCCCTCCCTTCCGCATAGGGAGACCCAGTTCTTC.

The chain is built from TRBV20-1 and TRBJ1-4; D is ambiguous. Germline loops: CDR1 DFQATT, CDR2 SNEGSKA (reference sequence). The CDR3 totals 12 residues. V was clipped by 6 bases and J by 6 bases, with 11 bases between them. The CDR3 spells CSAQDRDEKLFF. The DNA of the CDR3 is TGCAGTGCCCAGGACCGAGATGAAAAACTGTTTTTT.

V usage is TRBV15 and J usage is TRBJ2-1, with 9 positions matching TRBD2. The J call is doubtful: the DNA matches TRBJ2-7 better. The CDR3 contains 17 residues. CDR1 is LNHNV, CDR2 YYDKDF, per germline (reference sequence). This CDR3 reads CATSRGWREGSYNEQYF. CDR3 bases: TGTGCCACCAGCAGAGGATGGCGGGAGGGGTCCTACAATGAGCAGTACTTC.

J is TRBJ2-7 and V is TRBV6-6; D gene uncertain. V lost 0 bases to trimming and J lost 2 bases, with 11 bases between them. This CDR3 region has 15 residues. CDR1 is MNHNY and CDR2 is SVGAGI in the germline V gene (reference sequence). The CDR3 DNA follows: TGTGCCAGCAGTTACTCTGGCCGTGGGGCCTACGAGCAGTACTTC. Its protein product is CASSYSGRGAYEQYF.

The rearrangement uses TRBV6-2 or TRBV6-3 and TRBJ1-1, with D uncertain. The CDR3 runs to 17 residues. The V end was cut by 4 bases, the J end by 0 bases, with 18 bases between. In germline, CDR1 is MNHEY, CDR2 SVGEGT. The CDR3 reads CASSSQRVPGMNTEAFF. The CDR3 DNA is TGTGCCAGCAGTTCCCAGAGGGTACCTGGGATGAACACTGAAGCTTTCTTT.

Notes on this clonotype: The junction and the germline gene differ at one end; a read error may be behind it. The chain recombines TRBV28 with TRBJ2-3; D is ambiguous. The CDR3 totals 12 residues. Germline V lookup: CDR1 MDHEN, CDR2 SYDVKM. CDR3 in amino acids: CVSSPHTDTQYF. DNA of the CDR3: TGTGTCAGCAGCCCCCACACAGATACGCAGTATTTT.

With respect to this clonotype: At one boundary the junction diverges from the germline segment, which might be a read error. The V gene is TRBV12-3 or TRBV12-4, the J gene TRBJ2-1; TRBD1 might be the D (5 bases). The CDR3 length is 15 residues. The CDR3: CASGFGQGRYNEQFF. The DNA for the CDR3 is TGTGCCAGCGGTTTTGGACAAGGTCGATACAATGAGCAGTTCTTC.

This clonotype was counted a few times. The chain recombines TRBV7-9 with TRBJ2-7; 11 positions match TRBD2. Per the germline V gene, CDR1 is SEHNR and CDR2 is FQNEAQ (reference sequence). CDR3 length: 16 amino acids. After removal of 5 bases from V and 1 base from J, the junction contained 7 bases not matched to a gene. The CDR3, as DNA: TGTGCCAGCAGCGGCTCCGGGACTAGCGGTTCCTACGAGCAGTACTTC. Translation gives CASSGSGTSGSYEQYF.

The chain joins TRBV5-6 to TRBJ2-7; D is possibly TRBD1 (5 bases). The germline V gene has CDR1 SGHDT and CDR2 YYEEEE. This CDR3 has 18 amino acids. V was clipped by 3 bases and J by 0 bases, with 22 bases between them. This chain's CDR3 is CASSWSRRQGSYSYEQYF. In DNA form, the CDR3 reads TGTGCCAGCAGCTGGTCCAGACGGCAGGGTTCCTACTCCTACGAGCAGTACTTC.